These T cell receptor beta chains were read from a single sample in a study of blood T cell repertoires in COVID-19. Assay used: immunoSEQ multiplex PCR; TCRdb lists only in-frame clones, some missing. The table has 200,000 to 300,000 clones, 84% seen once; the top ten hold around 2.4%. What was sequenced was peripheral blood. Receptor source: a man aged 35 to 55 who had recovered from COVID-19. The CDR3 runs from the conserved cysteine through the conserved F or W. The D gene is left open where the match is weak. Some rows mark clone size as missing; the rest say once, few, many or name a class of expanded clone.

clone_size: NA; v_call: TRBV7-9; j_call: TRBJ1-2; d_call: NA; cdr3_aa: CASSLDQGWGYGYTF; cdr3_nt: TGTGCCAGCAGCTTAGACCAGGGATGGGGTTATGGCTACACCTTC
clone_size: NA; v_call: TRBV2; j_call: TRBJ2-1; d_call: TRBD2; cdr3_aa: CASSGTSVYYNEQFF; cdr3_nt: TGTGCCAGCAGTGGGACTAGCGTCTACTACAATGAGCAGTTCTTC
clone_size: many; v_call: TRBV5-1; j_call: TRBJ1-2; d_call: NA; cdr3_aa: CASSPDTANYGYTF; cdr3_nt: TGCGCCAGCAGCCCGGACACCGCTAACTATGGCTACACCTTC
clone_size: NA; v_call: TRBV5-1; j_call: TRBJ2-7; d_call: NA; cdr3_aa: CASSRTDSYEQYF; cdr3_nt: TGCGCCAGCAGTCGGACAGACTCCTACGAGCAGTACTTC
clone_size: NA; v_call: TRBV5-6; j_call: TRBJ2-2; d_call: TRBD1; cdr3_aa: CASSIRDRGRTGELFF; cdr3_nt: TGTGCCAGCAGCATCCGGGACAGGGGTCGAACCGGGGAGCTGTTTTTT
clone_size: NA; v_call: TRBV12-2; j_call: TRBJ2-3; d_call: NA; cdr3_aa: CASRLYGLADSTDTQYF; cdr3_nt: TGTGCAAGTCGCTTATATGGGCTAGCGGATAGCACAGATACGCAGTATTTT
clone_size: NA; v_call: TRBV30; j_call: TRBJ2-3; d_call: TRBD1; cdr3_aa: CAWRRTGFPDTQYF; cdr3_nt: TGTGCCTGGAGGAGGACAGGGTTTCCAGATACGCAGTATTTT
clone_size: NA; v_call: TRBV6-5; j_call: TRBJ1-2; d_call: NA; cdr3_aa: CASRGRGNYGYTF; cdr3_nt: TGTGCCAGCAGGGGAAGGGGGAACTATGGCTACACCTTC
clone_size: NA; v_call: TRBV15; j_call: TRBJ1-2; d_call: TRBD1; cdr3_aa: CATSRSDRGFYGYTF; cdr3_nt: TGTGCCACCAGCAGATCCGACAGGGGCTTCTATGGCTACACCTTC
clone_size: NA; v_call: TRBV2; j_call: TRBJ2-4; d_call: NA; cdr3_aa: CASRGGEVQYF; cdr3_nt: TGTGCCAGCAGGGGGGGTGAGGTTCAGTACTTC
clone_size: NA; v_call: TRBV2; j_call: TRBJ2-7; d_call: NA; cdr3_aa: CASDRDTPYEQYF; cdr3_nt: TGTGCCAGCGACCGGGACACACCCTACGAGCAGTACTTC
clone_size: NA; v_call: TRBV4-3; j_call: TRBJ2-2; d_call: NA; cdr3_aa: CASSQDAHGGATGELFF; cdr3_nt: TGCGCCAGCAGCCAAGACGCCCACGGAGGGGCCACCGGGGAGCTGTTTTTT
clone_size: NA; v_call: TRBV7-2; j_call: TRBJ2-2; d_call: TRBD1; cdr3_aa: CASSLQGQGGGELFF; cdr3_nt: TGTGCCAGCAGCTTACAGGGACAGGGTGGCGGGGAGCTGTTTTTT
clone_size: once; v_call: TRBV27; j_call: TRBJ2-1; d_call: NA; cdr3_aa: CASMSAWSHNEQFF; cdr3_nt: TGTGCCAGCATGAGTGCATGGTCGCACAATGAGCAGTTCTTC
clone_size: NA; v_call: TRBV2; j_call: TRBJ2-3; d_call: TRBD2; cdr3_aa: CASTPVREGDTQYF; cdr3_nt: TGTGCCAGCACCCCCGTAAGGGAGGGAGATACGCAGTATTTT
clone_size: NA; v_call: TRBV7-2; j_call: TRBJ1-5; d_call: TRBD1; cdr3_aa: CASSLTQGYQPQHF; cdr3_nt: TGTGCCAGCAGCTTGACACAGGGGTATCAGCCCCAGCATTTT
clone_size: NA; v_call: TRBV5-4; j_call: TRBJ1-1; d_call: TRBD1; cdr3_aa: CAVGDTGGPEAFF; cdr3_nt: TGTGCCGTGGGGGATACAGGGGGCCCTGAAGCTTTCTTT
clone_size: NA; v_call: TRBV2; j_call: TRBJ2-5; d_call: TRBD2; cdr3_aa: CASSPGLAGRETQYF; cdr3_nt: TGTGCCAGCAGCCCCGGACTAGCGGGGAGGGAGACCCAGTACTTC
clone_size: NA; v_call: TRBV9; j_call: TRBJ2-5; d_call: NA; cdr3_aa: CASRAGRGGIQETQYF; cdr3_nt: TGTGCCAGCAGGGCGGGCCGAGGAGGAATCCAAGAGACCCAGTACTTC
clone_size: NA; v_call: TRBV6-1; j_call: TRBJ1-3; d_call: TRBD1; cdr3_aa: CASSESFGTVGGNTIYF; cdr3_nt: TGTGCCAGCAGTGAATCGTTCGGGACAGTGGGAGGAAACACCATATATTTT
clone_size: once; v_call: TRBV20-1; j_call: TRBJ2-1; d_call: TRBD2; cdr3_aa: CSASLGTSGNEQFF; cdr3_nt: TGCAGTGCTAGTCTAGGGACTAGCGGAAATGAGCAGTTCTTC
clone_size: NA; v_call: TRBV14; j_call: TRBJ1-1; d_call: NA; cdr3_aa: CASSTDWNTEAFF; cdr3_nt: TGTGCCAGCAGCACGGACTGGAACACTGAAGCTTTCTTT